This T cell receptor (beta chain) was retrieved from a study of blood T cells in healthy people across ages (dated by TCRdb to about 2015). With respect to the entire study: Template switching captured roughly one uniquely barcoded TCR beta cDNA molecule per two T cells in model experiments. Age-related changes in TCR beta repertoire diversity were measured in the study by deep sequencing normalized with unique cDNA molecular identifiers. To avoid experimental bias, donors of different ages were randomly spread across the sequencing lanes. The donors were split into four age groups: young (average around 17 years), middle-aged (more than 35), aged (around 67) and long-lived (over 75). Using the same blood draw, the study looked at two additional independent replicas of 1 million unique cDNA reads for two donors, one aged 18 to 30 and the other aged 80 or older. The paper's findings and limits, for the study overall: Observed TCR beta diversity correlated strongly with the percentage of naive T cells measured by flow cytometry. Observed TCR beta diversity per million T cells fell roughly linearly with age, and a significant reduction was already apparent by age approximately 40. Because profiling used bulk unsorted PBMCs, naive and antigen-experienced compartments could not be compared conclusively. The long-lived group showed more naive CD4+ T cells, fewer expanded clones and increased TCR diversity than the aged group, suggesting age selection. Donor CMV infection status was unknown, potentially confounding age-related changes in expanded clonotypes. Estimates of total diversity based on one million sequenced T cells were regarded as lower bounds and as underestimates.

The V end gives up 5 bases and the J end 3 bases, leaving 6 bases in the junction not matched to a gene. The germline V gene specifies SGHTA as CDR1 and FQGTGA as CDR2. Reading from cysteine to phenylalanine, the CDR3 counts 15 amino acids. CDR3 DNA only is kept here, 45 bases in frame from base 1. The library came from 5' RACE. Sequencing was performed on an Illumina HiSeq 2500. The second PCR ran for roughly 7 to 12 cycles and used a J-beta primer mix along with a sample-barcoded 5' primer. A unique molecular identifier was introduced onto each TCR beta cDNA molecule by a template-switch 5' adaptor carrying 12 random nucleotides. Each sample yielded at least 2.5 million CDR3-containing paired-end reads. First-strand cDNA synthesis was performed from all RNA using the Mint cDNA synthesis kit, with priming by a TRBC-specific oligonucleotide. Following uracil-DNA glycosylase treatment, a first 18-cycle PCR with universal primers M1SS and BC2_uni_R was performed on all cDNA. In the authors' own workflow: Normalization of each sample was performed by random selection of 1 million high-quality reads, each carrying a distinct molecular identifier. Reads with shared molecular identifiers were discarded instead of being binned into consensus sequences. CDR3 identification, clonotype clustering and error correction used MiTCR with a Q25 quality threshold and the strictest error-elimination algorithm. A nonparametric unseen species model with Euler transformation was used to estimate lower-bound total TCR beta diversity. TCRdb cleaned the public reads at Q25 with fastp, built clones with MiXCR and kept in-frame beta chains. Rows with a matching CDR3 protein are joined into one entry that keeps the most common DNA and genes. The V and J calls here are based on TCRdb, not the publication. The sample table records 800,000 to 950,000 distinct CDR3 sequences; roughly 43% of these occur just once. The ten largest make up 10% to 15% of the sample.

As concerns this clonotype: Its antigen is unknown. The sample holds no much larger clone one base away, and base qualities are not on file.

Systemically healthy Caucasian individuals from Russia, 39 in total and aged about 6 to 100 years, were included as donors. Each donor gave ten milliliters of peripheral blood, drawn into EDTA-treated Vacutainer tubes. PBMCs were isolated by Ficoll-Paque density-gradient centrifugation, with at least 6 million obtained per sample. Trizol reagent was used to extract total RNA from the PBMCs, yielding at least 5 micrograms per sample. For every donor, flow cytometry on a PBMC aliquot measured the percentage of naive CD45RAhigh/CD27high T cells. Material: blood. Rearrangement joined TRBV7-3 to TRBJ2-1, and TRBD1 matches 8 of the central bases. The TCR comes from a man under 40 in good health. The sequenced DNA is TGTGCCAGCAGCCCCGGACAGGGTCTCTACAATGAGCAGTTCTTC. Its translation is CASSPGQGLYNEQFF.